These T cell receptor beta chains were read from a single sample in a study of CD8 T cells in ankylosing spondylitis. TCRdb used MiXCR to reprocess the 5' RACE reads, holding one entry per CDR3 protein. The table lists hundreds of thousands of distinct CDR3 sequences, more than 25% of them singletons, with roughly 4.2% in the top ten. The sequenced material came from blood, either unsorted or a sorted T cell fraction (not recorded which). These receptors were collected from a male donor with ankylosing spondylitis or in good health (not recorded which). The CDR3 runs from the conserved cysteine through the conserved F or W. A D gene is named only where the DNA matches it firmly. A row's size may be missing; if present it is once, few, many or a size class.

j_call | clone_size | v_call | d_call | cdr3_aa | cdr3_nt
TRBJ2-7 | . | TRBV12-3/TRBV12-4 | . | CASRGRRTPAYEQYF | TGTGCCAGCAGAGGTCGAAGGACGCCGGCCTACGAGCAGTACTTC
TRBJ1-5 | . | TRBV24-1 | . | CATSDLLGAQHF | TGTGCCACCAGTGATTTGCTAGGAGCCCAGCATTTT
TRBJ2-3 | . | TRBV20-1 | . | CSAMGPKRTDTQYF | TGCAGTGCTATGGGACCAAAAAGGACAGATACGCAGTATTTT
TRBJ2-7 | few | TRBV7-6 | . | CASSPRQTSYEQYF | TGTGCCAGCAGCCCAAGACAGACCTCCTACGAGCAGTACTTC
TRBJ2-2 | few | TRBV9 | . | CASSVDLTGELFF | TGTGCCAGCAGCGTTGACCTCACCGGGGAGCTGTTTTTT
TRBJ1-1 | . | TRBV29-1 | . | CSVPLEGSGPEAFF | TGCAGCGTTCCACTCGAGGGTTCAGGGCCTGAAGCTTTCTTT
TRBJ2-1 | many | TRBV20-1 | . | CSARAHGNEQFF | TGCAGTGCTAGAGCCCATGGCAATGAGCAGTTCTTC
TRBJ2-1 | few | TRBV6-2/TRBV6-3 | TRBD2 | CASSYMDSSGGAFSGNEQFF | TGTGCCAGCAGTTACATGGATTCTAGCGGGGGGGCCTTCTCTGGTAATGAGCAGTTCTTC
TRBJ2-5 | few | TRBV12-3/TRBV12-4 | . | CASSGRLIQETQYF | TGTGCCAGCAGTGGACGACTGATTCAAGAGACCCAGTACTTC
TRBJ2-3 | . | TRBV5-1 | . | CASSLTGGPPTDTQYF | TGCGCCAGCAGCTTGACCGGGGGGCCCCCCACAGATACGCAGTATTTT
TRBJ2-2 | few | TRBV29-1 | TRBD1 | CSARDSNTGELFF | TGCAGCGCCCGGGACAGCAACACCGGGGAGCTGTTTTTT
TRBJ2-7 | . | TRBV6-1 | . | CASRRLDGYYEQYF | TGTGCCAGCAGACGCCTAGACGGGTACTACGAGCAGTACTTC
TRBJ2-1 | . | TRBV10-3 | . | CAISEQRNEQFF | TGTGCCATCAGTGAACAGAGAAATGAGCAGTTCTTC
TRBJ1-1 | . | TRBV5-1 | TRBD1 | CASSLDGRGRNTEAFF | TGCGCCAGCAGCTTGGACGGCAGGGGGCGAAACACTGAAGCTTTCTTT
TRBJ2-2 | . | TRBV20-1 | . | CSAIINANTGELFF | TGCAGTGCCATTATCAATGCGAACACCGGGGAGCTGTTTTTT
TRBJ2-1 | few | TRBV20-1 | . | CSARQLSAVYNEQFF | TGCAGTGCTAGACAACTTAGCGCGGTGTACAATGAGCAGTTCTTC
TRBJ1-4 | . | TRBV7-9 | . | CASSAGRGPATNEKLFF | TGTGCCAGCAGCGCGGGTCGAGGCCCTGCAACTAATGAAAAACTGTTTTTT
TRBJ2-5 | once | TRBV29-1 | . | CSVPQGMETQYF | TGCAGCGTCCCTCAGGGGATGGAGACCCAGTACTTC
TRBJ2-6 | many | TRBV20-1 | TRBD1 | CSAIPPSGQGARGANVLTF | TGCAGTGCAATCCCCCCCTCCGGACAGGGGGCGCGCGGGGCCAACGTCCTGACTTTC
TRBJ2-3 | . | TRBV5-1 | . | CASSLGRISTDTQYF | TGCGCCAGCAGCCTTGGCCGAATTAGCACAGATACGCAGTATTTT
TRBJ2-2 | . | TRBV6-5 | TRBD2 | CASSYGTSGASNTGELFF | TGTGCCAGCAGTTACGGGACTAGCGGGGCGTCGAACACCGGGGAGCTGTTTTTT
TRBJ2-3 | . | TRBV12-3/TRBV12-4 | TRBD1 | CASSLADRGVDTQYF | TGTGCCAGCAGTTTAGCGGACAGGGGCGTAGATACGCAGTATTTT